Listed below are T cell receptor beta chains from one sample, sequenced in a study of cytomegalovirus exposure and HLA in healthy donors. TCRdb keeps only in-frame clones here, not all; method: immunoSEQ multiplex PCR. The sample has 64,000 or so clones, approximately 85% seen once; the top ten hold about 11%. Sequencing was performed on PBMCs. The receptors here all came from a female donor in good health and CMV-seronegative. Both conserved end residues are part of each CDR3. The order of the fields is D gene, V gene, clone size, J gene, CDR3 DNA, CDR3 protein. D genes are given only for firm matches. Clone sizes are given selectively: once, few, many, or a class where the clone is expanded.

D: TRBD1; V: TRBV7-3; size: once; J: TRBJ2-7; DNA: TGTGCCAGCAGCTTAACGGGACAGCAGAGCTCCTACGAGCAGTACTTC; CDR3: CASSLTGQQSSYEQYF
D: .; V: TRBV6-8; size: .; J: TRBJ1-5; DNA: TGTGCCAGCATCTCAGGGACTAGAAGCAATCAGCCCCAGCATTTT; CDR3: CASISGTRSNQPQHF
D: TRBD2; V: TRBV14; size: .; J: TRBJ2-1; DNA: TGTGCCAGCAGCCAAGGCTCTCTAGCGGGAGTACGGGATGAGCAGTTCTTC; CDR3: CASSQGSLAGVRDEQFF
D: TRBD2; V: TRBV7-9; size: .; J: TRBJ2-3; DNA: TGTGCCAGCAGCTTAGGGCCAGCGGGAGACACAGATACGCAGTATTTT; CDR3: CASSLGPAGDTDTQYF
D: .; V: TRBV27; size: .; J: TRBJ2-1; DNA: TGTGCCAGCAATCAAAGGGAGAATGAGCAGTTCTTC; CDR3: CASNQRENEQFF
D: .; V: TRBV7-8; size: .; J: TRBJ2-1; DNA: TGTGCCAGCAGCTTACTAGCGAGGGGGCCAAATCAGCAGTTCTTC; CDR3: CASSLLARGPNQQFF
D: TRBD2; V: TRBV10-3; size: .; J: TRBJ2-1; DNA: TGTGCCGTCAGGACTAGCGGGGGGGATGAGCGGTTCTTC; CDR3: CAVRTSGGDERFF
D: TRBD1; V: TRBV6-7; size: .; J: TRBJ1-4; DNA: TGTGCCAGCAGCTACTGGGGCAAATACTCCGGGACAGGGGGCGTCGAAAAACTGTTTTTT; CDR3: CASSYWGKYSGTGGVEKLFF
D: .; V: TRBV7-9; size: .; J: TRBJ2-7; DNA: TGTGCCAGCAGCTTACAGGGCAAGAACTCCTACGAGCAGTACTTC; CDR3: CASSLQGKNSYEQYF
D: TRBD2; V: TRBV10-3; size: .; J: TRBJ2-7; DNA: TGTGCCATCAGTTTTCGGACTAGCGGGACCTCCTACGAGCAGTACTTC; CDR3: CAISFRTSGTSYEQYF
D: TRBD1; V: TRBV5-1; size: .; J: TRBJ1-2; DNA: TGCGCCAGCAGCTTCGGGGACAGGAACTATGGCTACACCTTC; CDR3: CASSFGDRNYGYTF
D: TRBD2; V: TRBV9; size: .; J: TRBJ2-5; DNA: TGTGCCAGCAGCACAACTAGCGGTGAAGAGACCCAGTACTTC; CDR3: CASSTTSGEETQYF
D: TRBD1; V: TRBV5-1; size: .; J: TRBJ1-5; DNA: TGCGCCAGCAGCTTGGAGGGGACAGACTATCAGCCCCAGCATTTT; CDR3: CASSLEGTDYQPQHF
D: TRBD2; V: TRBV6-1; size: .; J: TRBJ2-2; DNA: TGTGCCAGCAGGCCTAGCGGGATGGGGACCGGGGAGCTGTTTTTT; CDR3: CASRPSGMGTGELFF
D: .; V: TRBV18; size: .; J: TRBJ1-5; DNA: TGTGCCAGCTCACCAGACCCGAGGGAACAACGCAATCAGCCCCAGCATTTT; CDR3: CASSPDPREQRNQPQHF
D: .; V: TRBV7-2; size: .; J: TRBJ1-5; DNA: TGTGCCAGCAGCTTAGCGCGGGGGGCGCAGGTCGATCAGCCCCAGCATTTT; CDR3: CASSLARGAQVDQPQHF
D: .; V: TRBV18; size: .; J: TRBJ2-2; DNA: TGTGCCAGCTCACGCGGACAGCCGAACACCGGGGAGCTGTTTTTT; CDR3: CASSRGQPNTGELFF
D: TRBD1; V: TRBV7-8; size: .; J: TRBJ2-5; DNA: TGTGCCAGCAGCCTCCAGGGGGCAGCAAGTGAGACCCAGTACTTC; CDR3: CASSLQGAASETQYF
D: .; V: TRBV7-2; size: .; J: TRBJ2-5; DNA: TGTGCCAGCAGCTTAGAAGGCACCTTCGGGGTGCAGTACTTC; CDR3: CASSLEGTFGVQYF
D: TRBD1; V: TRBV10-1; size: once; J: TRBJ1-1; DNA: TGCGCCAGCAGTGAGTCACGGGGACAGGGCCGGAACACTGAAGCTTTCTTT; CDR3: CASSESRGQGRNTEAFF
D: TRBD1; V: TRBV5-6; size: .; J: TRBJ2-3; DNA: TGTGCCAGCAGTCTATGGGGGACAGGAGAGTACGAATCGCAGTATTTT; CDR3: CASSLWGTGEYESQYF
D: .; V: TRBV5-1; size: .; J: TRBJ1-1; DNA: TGCGCCAGCAGCTTGGATACGGGGAACACTGAAGCTTTCTTT; CDR3: CASSLDTGNTEAFF
D: TRBD2; V: TRBV30; size: .; J: TRBJ2-7; DNA: TGTGCCTGGAGGGCGGGAGGGCCGTCGTACGAGCAGTACTTC; CDR3: CAWRAGGPSYEQYF
D: TRBD1; V: TRBV2; size: .; J: TRBJ1-4; DNA: TGTGCCAGCAGAGACAGGGGGCGGTGGAGTGAAAAACTGTTTTTT; CDR3: CASRDRGRWSEKLFF
D: .; V: TRBV4-3; size: once; J: TRBJ2-6; DNA: TGCGCCAGCAGCCCAGGGGGGACAAACTCTGGGGCCAACGTCCTGACTTTC; CDR3: CASSPGGTNSGANVLTF
D: TRBD2; V: TRBV6-5; size: .; J: TRBJ2-5; DNA: TGTGCCAGCAGGGGGACTAGCGGGGGTCAAGAGACCCAGTACTTC; CDR3: CASRGTSGGQETQYF
D: TRBD1; V: TRBV19; size: .; J: TRBJ1-1; DNA: TGTGCCAGTAGGTGGGACAGGGGAAACACTGAAGCTTTCTTT; CDR3: CASRWDRGNTEAFF
D: .; V: TRBV4-2; size: .; J: TRBJ2-7; DNA: TGTGCCAGCAGCCGAACGGGAACCGCGGGCGAGCAGTACTTC; CDR3: CASSRTGTAGEQYF
D: TRBD1; V: TRBV7-9; size: .; J: TRBJ2-3; DNA: TGTGCCAGCAGCTTCGGACAGGGAGGAGATACGCAGTATTTT; CDR3: CASSFGQGGDTQYF
D: .; V: TRBV19; size: .; J: TRBJ1-2; DNA: TGTGCCAGTAGTATCAGGACTCCCGGCTATGGCTACACCTTC; CDR3: CASSIRTPGYGYTF
D: TRBD1; V: TRBV28; size: .; J: TRBJ1-6; DNA: TGTGCCAGCAGTTTTCAGCCTAAACCGGGACAGAGCTCCTATAATTCACCCCTCCACTTT; CDR3: CASSFQPKPGQSSYNSPLHF
D: TRBD1; V: TRBV28; size: .; J: TRBJ1-5; DNA: TGTGCCAGCAGTTTCCCCGGGACAGGGGCCTGGCCCCAGCATTTT; CDR3: CASSFPGTGAWPQHF
D: TRBD2; V: TRBV28; size: .; J: TRBJ2-7; DNA: TGTGCCAGCAGTACTAACCCCTGGGGGACTAGCGGGCTCTACGAGCAGTACTTC; CDR3: CASSTNPWGTSGLYEQYF
D: .; V: TRBV7-9; size: .; J: TRBJ1-3; DNA: TGTGCCAGCAGCCATGAGAGCGACACCATATATTTT; CDR3: CASSHESDTIYF
D: .; V: TRBV28; size: .; J: TRBJ2-4; DNA: TGTGCCAGCAGTCCCCCGGCGGTTCCTATAGCCAAAAACATTCAGTACTTC; CDR3: CASSPPAVPIAKNIQYF
D: TRBD1; V: TRBV9; size: .; J: TRBJ2-1; DNA: TGTGCCAGCAGCGCTGGGGACAGGGTGAAGAATGAGCAGTTCTTC; CDR3: CASSAGDRVKNEQFF
D: .; V: TRBV30; size: .; J: TRBJ1-1; DNA: TGTGCCTGGAGCCGAGGCGGGGGGGCGAACACTGAAGCTTTCTTT; CDR3: CAWSRGGGANTEAFF
D: TRBD1; V: TRBV27; size: .; J: TRBJ2-7; DNA: TGTGCCAGCGGTGACCCGGGACAGGGGGCATCTAGCGAGCAGTACTTC; CDR3: CASGDPGQGASSEQYF
D: TRBD1; V: TRBV5-4; size: once; J: TRBJ1-1; DNA: TGTGCCAGCAGCTCCCGGGACAGGGGCCCCTTTCTGGATATAAACACTGAAGCTTTCTTT; CDR3: CASSSRDRGPFLDINTEAFF
D: TRBD1; V: TRBV9; size: .; J: TRBJ1-2; DNA: TGTGCCAGCAGCGTAGGACAGGGTAATAACTATGGCTACACCTTC; CDR3: CASSVGQGNNYGYTF
D: .; V: TRBV19; size: .; J: TRBJ1-2; DNA: TGTGCCAGTAGTATAAGGCCGGGCTATGGCTACACCTTC; CDR3: CASSIRPGYGYTF
D: .; V: TRBV15; size: few; J: TRBJ1-4; DNA: TGTGCCACCAGCGCTACATTGGGCTTGGAAGGGGATGAAAAACTGTTTTTT; CDR3: CATSATLGLEGDEKLFF
D: .; V: TRBV9; size: .; J: TRBJ1-3; DNA: TGTGCCAGCAGCGTACAATCCAGATCTGGAAACACCATATATTTT; CDR3: CASSVQSRSGNTIYF
D: .; V: TRBV12-5; size: .; J: TRBJ2-6; DNA: TGTGCTAGTGGCTTACACGCGAGCGGCTCTGGGGCCAACGTCCTGACTTTC; CDR3: CASGLHASGSGANVLTF
D: TRBD1; V: TRBV6-6; size: .; J: TRBJ1-2; DNA: TGTGCCAGCAGACCGGACAGGGAAGGAAATTATGGCTACACCTTC; CDR3: CASRPDREGNYGYTF
D: TRBD1; V: TRBV2; size: few; J: TRBJ1-1; DNA: TGTGCCAGCAGTTCCTGGGGTGACACAGGGGAGGCTTTCTTT; CDR3: CASSSWGDTGEAFF
D: .; V: TRBV7-9; size: .; J: TRBJ2-3; DNA: TGTGCCAGCAGCTTAGGACCGCCCAGGGGGGCAGATACGCAGTATTTT; CDR3: CASSLGPPRGADTQYF